The present entry profiles one TCR beta chain with its context. Its antigen is not known. In the authors' methods: In the immunoSEQ data, sequences were junction-only and lacked quality scores, so filtering differed. Sequencing used immunoSEQ multiplex PCR; TCRdb keeps in-frame clones, though not all of them. V and J calls and clone size are those listed in that table; D and trimming were worked out from the DNA. The repertoire includes roughly 720,000 clones, about nine tenths of them detected once, and 34% sits in the top ten. The data were taken from a study of shared clonotypes between healthy human individuals. Study context: Used for every donor were three CD4 naive, three CD4 memory, two CD8 naive and one CD8 memory plate. Study-wide results and caveats: Shared across a few donors were about 4.8% of the naive CD4 clonotypes. Only blood was sampled, and tissue TCR repertoires likely differ from blood ones.

The CDR3 has 15 residues. Germline lookup yields CDR1 SGDLS and CDR2 YYNGEE. V trimming: 0 bases; J trimming: 4 bases; junction bases outside the gene matches: 7. The chain couples TRBV9 to TRBJ2-7; 7 nucleotides match TRBD2. The TCR originated in a man aged 18-30 years in good health. Some clones in this sample may be carry-over from other donors' samples. Sequencing was done on a sample of memory CD8+ T cells from PBMCs. Subset reported: CD45RO+ cells pooled with CCR7-negative TemRA cells. CDR3 amino acids: CASSVGSGPLYEQYF. CDR3 DNA sequence: TGTGCCAGCAGCGTAGGTAGCGGGCCATTGTACGAGCAGTACTTC.